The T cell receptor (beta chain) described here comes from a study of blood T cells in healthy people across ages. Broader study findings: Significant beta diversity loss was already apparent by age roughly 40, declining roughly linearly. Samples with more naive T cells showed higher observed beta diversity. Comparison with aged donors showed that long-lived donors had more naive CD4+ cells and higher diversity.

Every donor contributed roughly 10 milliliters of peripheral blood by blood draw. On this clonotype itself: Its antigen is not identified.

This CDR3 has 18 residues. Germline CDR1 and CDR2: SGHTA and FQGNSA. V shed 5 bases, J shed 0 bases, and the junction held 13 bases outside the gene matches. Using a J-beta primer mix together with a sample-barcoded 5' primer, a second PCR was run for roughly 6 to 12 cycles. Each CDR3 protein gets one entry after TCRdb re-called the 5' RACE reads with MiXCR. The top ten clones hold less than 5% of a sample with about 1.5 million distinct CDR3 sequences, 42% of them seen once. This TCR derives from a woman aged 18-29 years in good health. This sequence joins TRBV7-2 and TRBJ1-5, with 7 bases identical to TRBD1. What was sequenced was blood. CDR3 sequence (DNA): TGTGCCAGCAGCCCCAGATCTTATGGGACAGATAGCAATCAGCCCCAGCATTTT. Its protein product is CASSPRSYGTDSNQPQHF.